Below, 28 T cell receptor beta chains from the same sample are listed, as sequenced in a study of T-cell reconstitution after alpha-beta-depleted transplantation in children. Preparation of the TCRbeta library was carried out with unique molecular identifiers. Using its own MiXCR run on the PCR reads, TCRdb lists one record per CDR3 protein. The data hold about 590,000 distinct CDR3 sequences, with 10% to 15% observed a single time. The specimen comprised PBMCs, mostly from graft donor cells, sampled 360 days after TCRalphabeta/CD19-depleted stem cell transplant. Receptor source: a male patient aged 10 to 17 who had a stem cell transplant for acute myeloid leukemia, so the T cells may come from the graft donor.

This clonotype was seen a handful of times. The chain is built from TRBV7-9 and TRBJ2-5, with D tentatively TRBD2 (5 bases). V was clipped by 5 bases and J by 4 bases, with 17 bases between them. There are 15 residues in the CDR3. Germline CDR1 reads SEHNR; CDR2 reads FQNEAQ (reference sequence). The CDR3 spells CASSRGGSRPETQYF. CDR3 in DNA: TGTGCCAGCAGCCGAGGAGGTTCGCGTCCAGAGACCCAGTACTTC.

CDR3 region: CASRRQGADLTYEQYF. In DNA, the CDR3 is TGTGCCAGCAGGCGACAGGGGGCGGACCTAACCTACGAGCAGTACTTC. The J gene is TRBJ2-7, the V gene TRBV27, with 10 bases lining up with TRBD1. The CDR3 spans 16 residues. Per germline, CDR1 MNHEY and CDR2 SMNVEV (reference sequence). Unmatched junction bases numbered 10, after V lost 6 bases and J lost 2 bases.

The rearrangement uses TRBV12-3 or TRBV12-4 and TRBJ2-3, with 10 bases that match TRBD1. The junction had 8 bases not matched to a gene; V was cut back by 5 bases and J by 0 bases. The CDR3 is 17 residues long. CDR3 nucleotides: TGTGCCAGCAGTACCTGGACAGGGGGGCCTAGCACAGATACGCAGTATTTT. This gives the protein CASSTWTGGPSTDTQYF.

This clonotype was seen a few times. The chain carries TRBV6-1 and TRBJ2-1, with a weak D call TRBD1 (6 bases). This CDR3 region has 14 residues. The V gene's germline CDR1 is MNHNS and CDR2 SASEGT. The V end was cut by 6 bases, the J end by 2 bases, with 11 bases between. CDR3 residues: CASRGAEAYNEQFF. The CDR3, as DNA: TGTGCCAGCAGGGGGGCGGAAGCCTACAATGAGCAGTTCTTC.

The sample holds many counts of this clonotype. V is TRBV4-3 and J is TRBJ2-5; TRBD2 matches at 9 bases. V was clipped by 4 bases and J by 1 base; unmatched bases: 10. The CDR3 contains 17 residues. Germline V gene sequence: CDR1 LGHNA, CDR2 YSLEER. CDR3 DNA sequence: TGCGCCAGCAGCCGAGATGGGCTAGCGGGGATCCAAGAGACCCAGTACTTC. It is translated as CASSRDGLAGIQETQYF.

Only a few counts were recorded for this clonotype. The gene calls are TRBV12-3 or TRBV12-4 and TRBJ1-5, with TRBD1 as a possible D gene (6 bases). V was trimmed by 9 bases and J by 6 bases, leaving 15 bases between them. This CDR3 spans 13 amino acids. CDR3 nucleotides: TGTGCCAGTCAACAGGGTTCAGGTCAGCCCCAGCATTTT. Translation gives CASQQGSGQPQHF.

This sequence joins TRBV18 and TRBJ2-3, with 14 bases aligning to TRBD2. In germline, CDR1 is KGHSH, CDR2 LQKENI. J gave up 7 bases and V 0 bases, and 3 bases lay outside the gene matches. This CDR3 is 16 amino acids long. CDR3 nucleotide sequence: TGTGCCAGCTCACCACCGGGACTAGCGGGAGAGTATACGCAGTATTTT. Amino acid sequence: CASSPPGLAGEYTQYF.

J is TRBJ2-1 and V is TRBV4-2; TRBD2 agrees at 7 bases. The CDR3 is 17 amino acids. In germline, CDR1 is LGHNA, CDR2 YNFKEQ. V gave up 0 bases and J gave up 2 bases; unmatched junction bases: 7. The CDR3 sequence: CASSQEVTAGAYNEQFF. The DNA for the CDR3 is TGTGCCAGCAGCCAAGAGGTCACGGCGGGAGCCTACAATGAGCAGTTCTTC.

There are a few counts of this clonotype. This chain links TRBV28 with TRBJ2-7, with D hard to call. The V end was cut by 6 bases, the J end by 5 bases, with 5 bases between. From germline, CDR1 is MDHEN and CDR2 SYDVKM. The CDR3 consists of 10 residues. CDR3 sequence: CASRRNEQYF. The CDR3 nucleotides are TGTGCCAGCAGGAGAAACGAGCAGTACTTC.

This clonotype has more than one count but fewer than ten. CDR3 amino acids: CASSFGQARENTEAFF. The CDR3 nucleotides read TGTGCCAGCAGCTTTGGACAGGCACGAGAGAACACTGAAGCTTTCTTT. This sequence joins TRBV6-2 or TRBV6-3 and TRBJ1-1, with TRBD1 matching over 7 bases. Germline loops: CDR1 MNHEY, CDR2 SVGEGT. The V segment lost 6 bases and the J segment 1 base; nucleotides outside the gene matches: 11. The CDR3 runs 16 residues.

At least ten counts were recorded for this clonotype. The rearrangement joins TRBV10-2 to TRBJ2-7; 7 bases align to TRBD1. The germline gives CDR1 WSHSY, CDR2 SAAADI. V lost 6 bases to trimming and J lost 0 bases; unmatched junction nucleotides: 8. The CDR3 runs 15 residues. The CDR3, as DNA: TGCGCCAGCAGAAACCCGGGACAGCGCTCCTACGAGCAGTACTTC. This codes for CASRNPGQRSYEQYF.

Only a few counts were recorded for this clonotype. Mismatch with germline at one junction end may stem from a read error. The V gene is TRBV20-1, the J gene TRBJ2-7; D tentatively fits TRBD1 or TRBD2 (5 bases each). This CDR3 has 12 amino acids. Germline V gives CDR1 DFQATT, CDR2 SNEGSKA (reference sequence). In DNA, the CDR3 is TGCAGTGCGAGAGGGGACGCCTACGAGCAGTACTTC. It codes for CSARGDAYEQYF.

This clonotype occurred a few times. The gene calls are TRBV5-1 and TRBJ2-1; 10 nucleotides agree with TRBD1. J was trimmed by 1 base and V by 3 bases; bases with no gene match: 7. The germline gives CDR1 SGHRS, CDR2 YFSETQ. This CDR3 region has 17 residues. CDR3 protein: CASSSSGTGASYNEQFF. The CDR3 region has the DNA TGCGCCAGCAGCTCCTCCGGGACAGGGGCATCCTACAATGAGCAGTTCTTC.

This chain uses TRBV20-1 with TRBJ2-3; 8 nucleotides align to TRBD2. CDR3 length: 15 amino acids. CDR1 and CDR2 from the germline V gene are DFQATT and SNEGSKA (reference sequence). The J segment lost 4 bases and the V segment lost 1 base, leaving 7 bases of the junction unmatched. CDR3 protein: CSARASGSVPDTQYF. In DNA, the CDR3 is TGCAGTGCTAGAGCCAGCGGGAGCGTCCCAGATACGCAGTATTTT.

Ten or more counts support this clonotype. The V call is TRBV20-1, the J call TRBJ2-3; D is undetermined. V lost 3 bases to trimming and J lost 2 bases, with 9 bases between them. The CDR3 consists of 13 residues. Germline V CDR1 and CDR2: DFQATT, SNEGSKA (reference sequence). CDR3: CSARQVLTDTQYF. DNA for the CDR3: TGCAGTGCTAGGCAGGTCCTCACAGATACGCAGTATTTT.

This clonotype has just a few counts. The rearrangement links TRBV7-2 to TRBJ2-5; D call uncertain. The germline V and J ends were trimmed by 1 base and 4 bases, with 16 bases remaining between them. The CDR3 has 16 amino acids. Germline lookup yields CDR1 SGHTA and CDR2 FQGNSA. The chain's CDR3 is CASSLVGMDPIETQYF. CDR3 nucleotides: TGTGCCAGCAGCTTAGTGGGGATGGATCCAATAGAGACCCAGTACTTC.

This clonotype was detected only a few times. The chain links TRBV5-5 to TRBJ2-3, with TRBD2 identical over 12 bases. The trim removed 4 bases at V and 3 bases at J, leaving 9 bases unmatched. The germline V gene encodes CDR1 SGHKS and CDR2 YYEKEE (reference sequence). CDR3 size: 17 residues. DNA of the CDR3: TGTGCCAGCAGCCCGAGGGAAACTAGCGGGAGGACAGATACGCAGTATTTT. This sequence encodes CASSPRETSGRTDTQYF.

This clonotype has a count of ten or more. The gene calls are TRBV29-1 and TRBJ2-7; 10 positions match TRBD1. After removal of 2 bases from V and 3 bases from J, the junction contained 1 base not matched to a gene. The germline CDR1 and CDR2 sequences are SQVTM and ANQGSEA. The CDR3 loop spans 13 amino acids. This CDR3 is CSVERDRGYEQYF. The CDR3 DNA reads TGCAGCGTTGAAAGGGACAGGGGCTACGAGCAGTACTTC.

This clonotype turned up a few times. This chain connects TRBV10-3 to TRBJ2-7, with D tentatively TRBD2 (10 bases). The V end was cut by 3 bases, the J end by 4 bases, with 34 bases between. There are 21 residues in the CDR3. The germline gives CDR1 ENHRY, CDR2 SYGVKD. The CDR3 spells CAISDPYGTGYQREGLYEQYF. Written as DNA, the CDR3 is TGTGCCATCAGTGACCCTTACGGGACAGGGTACCAGCGGGAGGGCCTGTACGAGCAGTACTTC.

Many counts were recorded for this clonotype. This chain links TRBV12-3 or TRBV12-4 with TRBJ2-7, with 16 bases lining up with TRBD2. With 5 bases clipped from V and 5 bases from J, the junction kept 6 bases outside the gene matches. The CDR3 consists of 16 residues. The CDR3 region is CASSPGLAGGSHEQYF. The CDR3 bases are TGTGCCAGCAGTCCGGGACTAGCGGGAGGGTCCCACGAGCAGTACTTC.

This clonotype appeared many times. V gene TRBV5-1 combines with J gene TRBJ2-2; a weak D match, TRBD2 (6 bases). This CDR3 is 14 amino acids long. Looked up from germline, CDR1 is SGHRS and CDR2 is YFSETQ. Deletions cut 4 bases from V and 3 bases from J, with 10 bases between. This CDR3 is CASSRTIYTGELFF. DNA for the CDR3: TGCGCCAGCAGCCGGACTATTTACACCGGGGAGCTGTTTTTT.

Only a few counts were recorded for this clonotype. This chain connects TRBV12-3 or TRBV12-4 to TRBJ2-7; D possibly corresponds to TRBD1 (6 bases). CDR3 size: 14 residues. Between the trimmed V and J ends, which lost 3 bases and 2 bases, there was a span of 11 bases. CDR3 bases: TGTGCCAGCAGTTTCAGACAGGAACCCTACGAGCAGTACTTC. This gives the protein CASSFRQEPYEQYF.

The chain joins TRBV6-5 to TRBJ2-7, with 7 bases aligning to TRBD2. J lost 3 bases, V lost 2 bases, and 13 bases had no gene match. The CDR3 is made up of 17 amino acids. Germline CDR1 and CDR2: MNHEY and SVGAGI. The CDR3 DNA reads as TGTGCCAGCAGTTACACGATACTAGCGCCGTACTTCTACGAGCAGTACTTC. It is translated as CASSYTILAPYFYEQYF.

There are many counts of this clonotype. The CDR3 coding sequence is TGCAGTGCTAGAGATCCGCGGGGTATAGGCACAGATACGCAGTATTTT. Its protein is CSARDPRGIGTDTQYF. This rearrangement joins TRBV20-1 to TRBJ2-3; TRBD2 might be the D (6 bases). The V end lost 0 bases, the J end lost 1 base, and 14 bases lay between the germline ends. Germline V lookup: CDR1 DFQATT, CDR2 SNEGSKA (reference sequence). The CDR3 is 16 amino acids.

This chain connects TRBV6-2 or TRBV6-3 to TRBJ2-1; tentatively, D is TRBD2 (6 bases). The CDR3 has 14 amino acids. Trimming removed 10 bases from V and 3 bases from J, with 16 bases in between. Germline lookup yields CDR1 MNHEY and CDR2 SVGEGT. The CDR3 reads CATAAGTRYNEQFF. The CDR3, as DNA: TGTGCCACCGCGGCCGGGACTCGCTACAATGAGCAGTTCTTC.

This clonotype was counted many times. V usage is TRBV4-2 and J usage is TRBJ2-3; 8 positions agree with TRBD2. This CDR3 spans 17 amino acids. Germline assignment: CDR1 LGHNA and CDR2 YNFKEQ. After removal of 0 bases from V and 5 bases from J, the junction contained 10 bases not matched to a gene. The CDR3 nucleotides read TGTGCCAGCAGCCAAGATCCCGGGGGGGTTTTCGTAGATACGCAGTATTTT. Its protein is CASSQDPGGVFVDTQYF.

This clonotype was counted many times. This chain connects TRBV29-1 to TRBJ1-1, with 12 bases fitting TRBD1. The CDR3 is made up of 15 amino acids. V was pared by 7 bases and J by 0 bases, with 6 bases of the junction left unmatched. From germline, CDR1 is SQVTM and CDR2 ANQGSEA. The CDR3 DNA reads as TGCAGCGGGGGACAGGGGGCCTCCATGAACACTGAAGCTTTCTTT. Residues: CSGGQGASMNTEAFF. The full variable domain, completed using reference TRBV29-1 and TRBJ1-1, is SAVISQKPSRDICQRGTSLTIQCQVDSQVTMMFWYRQQPGQSLTLIATANQGSEATYESGFVIDKFPISRPNLTFSTLTVSNMSPEDSSIYLCSGGQGASMNTEAFFGQGTRLTVV.

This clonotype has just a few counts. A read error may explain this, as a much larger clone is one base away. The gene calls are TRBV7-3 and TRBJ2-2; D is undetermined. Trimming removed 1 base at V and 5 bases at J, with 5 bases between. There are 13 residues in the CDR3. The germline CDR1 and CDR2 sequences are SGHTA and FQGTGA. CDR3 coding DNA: TGTGCCAGCAGCTTAATAGCAACCGGGGAGCTGTTTTTT. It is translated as CASSLIATGELFF.